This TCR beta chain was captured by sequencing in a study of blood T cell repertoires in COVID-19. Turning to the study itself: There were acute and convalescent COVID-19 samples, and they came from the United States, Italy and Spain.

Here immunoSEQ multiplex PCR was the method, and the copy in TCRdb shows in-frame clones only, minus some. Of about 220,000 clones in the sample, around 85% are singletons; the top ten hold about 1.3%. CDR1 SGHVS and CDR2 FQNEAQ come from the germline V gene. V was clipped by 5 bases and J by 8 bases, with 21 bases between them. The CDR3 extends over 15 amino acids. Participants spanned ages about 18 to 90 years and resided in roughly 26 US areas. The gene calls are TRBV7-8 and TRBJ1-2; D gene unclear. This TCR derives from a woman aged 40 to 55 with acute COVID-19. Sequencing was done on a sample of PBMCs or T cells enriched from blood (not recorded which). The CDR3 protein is CASSTREGSPIGYTF. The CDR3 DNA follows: TGTGCCAGCAGCACCCGAGAGGGTTCGCCTATCGGCTACACCTTC.